The clone carrying this T cell receptor (beta chain) was seen only a few times. Repertoires were generated with immunoSEQ multiplex PCR, while TCRdb's copy carries only in-frame clones and drops some. The sample lists approximately 52,000 clones; about 85% were seen once. The data were obtained in a study of PD-L1 blockade in urothelial cancer. Study-wide background: Patients had undergone 0 to 3 prior chemotherapy regimens. Specimens of blood held a median count of roughly 140,000 T cells. Once treatment had started, blood was analyzed at 3 weeks (second dose) and again at 6 weeks.

Regarding time point: pretreatment peripheral blood. The CDR3 extends over 14 amino acids. The germline V gene has CDR1 MNHNY and CDR2 SVGAGI (reference sequence). V lost 6 bases and J 2 bases, leaving 11 bases between the germline ends. This TCR was recovered from a man in his 70s with urothelial cancer. The specimen comprised PBMCs, sampled around atezolizumab (anti-PD-L1) treatment. The V gene is TRBV6-6, the J gene TRBJ1-5; possibly TRBD1 for D (5 bases). This chain's CDR3 is CASSQGGGNQPQHF. The CDR3 DNA sequence: TGTGCCAGCAGCCAGGGTGGGGGCAATCAGCCCCAGCATTTT.